This T cell receptor (beta chain) was captured by sequencing in a study of OX40 agonist ivuxolimab in advanced cancers. V was cut by 5 bases and J by 5 bases, with 10 bases left in between. Germline CDR1 is LNHDA and CDR2 is SQIVND (reference sequence). CDR3 size: 13 residues. A remark on this clone: The antigen is undetermined.

Study-level findings and limits: Expanded clones were, on average, more numerous in CD8+ T cells than in CD4+.

Autoimmune disease history or systemic immunosuppression disqualified patients. The repertoire was sequenced with immunoSEQ multiplex PCR; TCRdb's copy has only in-frame clones and lacks some. The data hold roughly 100,000 clones, with approximately 93% observed a single time. The receptor's source is an adult with an advanced solid tumor such as melanoma, head and neck, liver or kidney cancer. This specimen was CD4+ or CD8+ T cells sorted from blood, taken in a trial of the OX40 agonist ivuxolimab. The rearrangement uses TRBV19 and TRBJ1-5, with D uncertain. The CDR3 coding sequence is TGTGCCAGTAGTCTATCGATTGATCAGCCCCAGCATTTT. Translating it yields CASSLSIDQPQHF. Full variable domain (missing parts from reference TRBV19 and TRBJ1-5): DGGITQSPKYLFRKEGQNVTLSCEQNLNHDAMYWYRQDPGQGLRLIYYSQIVNDFQKGDIAEGYSVSREKKESFPLTVTSAQKNPTAFYLCASSLSIDQPQHFGDGTRLSIL.